A single sample is the source of the 9 T cell receptor beta chains below, sequenced in a study of cytomegalovirus exposure and HLA in healthy donors. Researchers ran the PCR with 60 Vbeta and 13 Jbeta primers. Data came from immunoSEQ multiplex PCR; TCRdb stores just in-frame clones and leaves some out. The table has some 110,000 clones, approximately 69% seen once. Sequencing input: PBMCs. Receptor source: a man aged 30-40 years in good health and CMV-seronegative.

This clone was counted at least ten times. The V and J genes are TRBV19 and TRBJ1-1; no reliable D call. Between the trimmed V and J ends, which lost 7 bases and 6 bases, there was a span of 9 bases. The CDR3 spans 11 residues. Germline-derived CDR1 and CDR2 are LNHDA and SQIVND (reference sequence). CDR3 in DNA: TGTGCCAGTAATTTGGGCGCTGAAGCTTTCTTT. The encoded protein is CASNLGAEAFF.

The chain has TRBV21-1 and TRBJ2-7; whether TRBD1, the table's D call, matches the DNA was not checked. TRBV21-1 is noted as a pseudogene. This CDR3 comprises 14 residues. This CDR3 is CASSKGQGAGEQYF. The CDR3, as DNA: TGTGCCAGCAGCAAGGGACAGGGGGCCGGGGAGCAGTACTTC.

The rearrangement joins TRBV7-6 to TRBJ2-1, with D tentatively TRBD2 (5 bases). The CDR3 is made up of 16 amino acids. Per germline, CDR1 SGHVS and CDR2 FNYEAQ. The V end lost 1 base, the J end lost 0 bases, and 10 bases lay between the germline ends. CDR3 nucleotides: TGTGCCAGCAGCTTAGGCGACGGGGTCTCCTACAATGAGCAGTTCTTC. It translates to CASSLGDGVSYNEQFF.

The chain joins TRBV28 to TRBJ1-4; D may be TRBD1 (5 bases). The V gene lost 3 bases and the J gene lost 10 bases, with 18 bases spanning the gap. Germline V gives CDR1 MDHEN, CDR2 SYDVKM. This CDR3 is built from 15 residues. DNA of the CDR3: TGTGCCAGCAGTTTGCAGCAGGGCCTATTGTTAAAACTGTTTTTT. Encoded protein: CASSLQQGLLLKLFF.

The chain links TRBV19 to TRBJ2-1, with TRBD2 identical over 10 bases. CDR1 and CDR2 from the germline V gene are LNHDA and SQIVND (reference sequence). The CDR3 length is 15 residues. The ends lost 6 bases at V and 7 bases at J; junction bases unmatched: 9. The CDR3 coding sequence is TGTGCCAGTAGCGATCATCTAGCGGGAGTAAATGAGCAGTTCTTC. Translation gives CASSDHLAGVNEQFF.

This clone appeared a few times. The chain joins TRBV2 to TRBJ1-5, with TRBD1 matching over 8 bases. Trimming cost V 5 bases and J 7 bases; bases outside gene matches: 7. Germline V lookup: CDR1 SNHLY, CDR2 FYNNEI. CDR3 length: 14 residues. The CDR3 nucleotides are TGTGCCAGCAGTCCTCAGGGGGCCGGACAGCCCCAGCATTTT. As protein: CASSPQGAGQPQHF. The full variable domain, its missing parts supplied by reference TRBV2 and TRBJ1-5, is EPEVTQTPSHQVTQMGQEVILRCVPISNHLYFYWYRQILGQKVEFLVSFYNNEISEKSEIFDDQFSVERPDGSNFTLKIRSTKLEDSAMYFCASSPQGAGQPQHFGDGTRLSIL.

This chain connects TRBV5-6 to TRBJ1-1; TRBD1 aligns across 7 bases. This CDR3 region has 16 residues. Germline V lookup: CDR1 SGHDT, CDR2 YYEEEE. J lost 2 bases, V lost 3 bases, and 10 bases had no gene match. The CDR3 protein is CASSSRTGRGNTEAFF. The CDR3 DNA reads as TGTGCCAGCAGCTCAAGGACAGGTAGGGGAAACACTGAAGCTTTCTTT. The complete variable domain, with remaining parts taken from reference TRBV5-6 and TRBJ1-1, reads DAGVTQSPTHLIKTRGQQVTLRCSPKSGHDTVSWYQQALGQGPQFIFQYYEEEERQRGNFPDRFSGHQFPNYSSELNVNALLLGDSALYLCASSSRTGRGNTEAFFGQGTRLTVV.

The rearrangement uses TRBV19 and TRBJ2-7; 7 nucleotides align to TRBD1. CDR3 size: 14 residues. The germline gives CDR1 LNHDA, CDR2 SQIVND (reference sequence). J was trimmed by 5 bases and V by 7 bases; bases with no gene match: 11. Written as DNA, the CDR3 is TGTGCCAGTACCCCACAGGGGACGAGGAACGAGCAGTACTTC. Translated, it gives CASTPQGTRNEQYF. Filled out from reference TRBV19 and TRBJ2-7, the complete variable domain reads DGGITQSPKYLFRKEGQNVTLSCEQNLNHDAMYWYRQDPGQGLRLIYYSQIVNDFQKGDIAEGYSVSREKKESFPLTVTSAQKNPTAFYLCASTPQGTRNEQYFGPGTRLTVT.

This chain links TRBV30 with TRBJ2-3; D might be TRBD2 (6 bases). The CDR3 sequence is 13 residues long. Germline CDR1 GTSNPN, CDR2 SVGIG (reference sequence). The V end was cut by 5 bases, the J end by 2 bases, with 11 bases between. The CDR3 is CAWLASNTDTQYF. The CDR3 bases are TGTGCCTGGCTAGCGTCTAACACAGATACGCAGTATTTT.